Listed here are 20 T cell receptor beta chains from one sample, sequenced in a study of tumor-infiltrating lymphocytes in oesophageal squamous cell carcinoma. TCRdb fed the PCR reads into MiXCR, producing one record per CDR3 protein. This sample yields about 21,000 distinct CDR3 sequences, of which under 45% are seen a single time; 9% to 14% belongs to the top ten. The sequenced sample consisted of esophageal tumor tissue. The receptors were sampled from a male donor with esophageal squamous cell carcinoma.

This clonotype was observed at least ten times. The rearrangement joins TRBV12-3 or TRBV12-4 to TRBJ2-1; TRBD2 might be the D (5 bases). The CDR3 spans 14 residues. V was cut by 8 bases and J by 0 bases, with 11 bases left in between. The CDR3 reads CASGSAFSYNEQFF. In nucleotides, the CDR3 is TGTGCCAGCGGGAGCGCCTTCTCCTACAATGAGCAGTTCTTC.

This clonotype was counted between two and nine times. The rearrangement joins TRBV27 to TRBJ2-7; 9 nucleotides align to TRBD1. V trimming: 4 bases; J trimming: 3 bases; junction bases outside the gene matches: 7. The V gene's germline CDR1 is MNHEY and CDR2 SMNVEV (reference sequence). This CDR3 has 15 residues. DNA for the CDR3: TGTGCCAGCAGTTCCGCCGGACAGGGGAGCTACGAGCAGTACTTC. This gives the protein CASSSAGQGSYEQYF.

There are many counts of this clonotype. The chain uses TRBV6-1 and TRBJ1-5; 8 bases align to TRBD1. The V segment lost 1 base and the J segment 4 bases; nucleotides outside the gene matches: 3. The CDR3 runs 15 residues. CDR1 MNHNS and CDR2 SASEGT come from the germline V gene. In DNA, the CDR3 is TGTGCCAGCAGTGAAGTCCGGACAGGGAATCAGCCCCAGCATTTT. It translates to CASSEVRTGNQPQHF.

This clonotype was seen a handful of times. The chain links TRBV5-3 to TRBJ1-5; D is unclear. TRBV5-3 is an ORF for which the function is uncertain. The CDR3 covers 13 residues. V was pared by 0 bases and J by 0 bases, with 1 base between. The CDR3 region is CARSLASNQPQHF. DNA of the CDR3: TGTGCCAGAAGCTTGGCTAGCAATCAGCCCCAGCATTTT.

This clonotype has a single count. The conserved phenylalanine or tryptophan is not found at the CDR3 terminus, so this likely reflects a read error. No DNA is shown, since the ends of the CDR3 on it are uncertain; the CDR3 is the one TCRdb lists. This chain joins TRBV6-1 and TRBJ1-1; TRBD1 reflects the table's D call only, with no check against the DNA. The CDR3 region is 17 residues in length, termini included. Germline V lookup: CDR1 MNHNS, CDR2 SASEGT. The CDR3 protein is CATSLGAGRIMSSSSGQ.

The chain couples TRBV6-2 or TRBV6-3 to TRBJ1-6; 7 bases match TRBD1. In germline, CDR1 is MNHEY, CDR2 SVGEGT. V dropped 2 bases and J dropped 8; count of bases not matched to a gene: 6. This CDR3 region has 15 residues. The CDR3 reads CASSYARQGHSPLHF. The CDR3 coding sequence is TGTGCCAGCAGTTACGCCCGACAGGGTCATTCACCCCTCCACTTT.

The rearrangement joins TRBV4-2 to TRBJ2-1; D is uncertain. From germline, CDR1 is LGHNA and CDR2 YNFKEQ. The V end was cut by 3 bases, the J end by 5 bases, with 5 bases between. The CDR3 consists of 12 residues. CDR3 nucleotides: TGTGCCAGCAGCCATCGAGACAATGAGCAGTTCTTC. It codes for CASSHRDNEQFF.

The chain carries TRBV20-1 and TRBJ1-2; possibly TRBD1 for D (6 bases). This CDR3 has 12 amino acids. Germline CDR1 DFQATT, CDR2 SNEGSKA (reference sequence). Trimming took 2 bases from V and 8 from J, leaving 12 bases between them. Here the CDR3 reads CSARSGAWGYTF. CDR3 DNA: TGCAGTGCTAGATCGGGGGCCTGGGGCTACACCTTC.

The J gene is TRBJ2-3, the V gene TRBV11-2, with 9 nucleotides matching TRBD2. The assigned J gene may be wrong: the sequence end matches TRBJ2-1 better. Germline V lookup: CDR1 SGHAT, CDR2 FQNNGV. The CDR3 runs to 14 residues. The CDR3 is CASSFGTSPNEQFF. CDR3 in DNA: TGTGCCAGCAGCTTCGGGACTAGCCCTAATGAGCAGTTCTTC.

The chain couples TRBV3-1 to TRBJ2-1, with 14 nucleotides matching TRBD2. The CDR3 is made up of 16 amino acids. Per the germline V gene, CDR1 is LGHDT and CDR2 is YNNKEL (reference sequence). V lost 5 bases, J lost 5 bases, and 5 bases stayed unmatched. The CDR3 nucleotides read TGTGCCAGCAGCGGACTAGCGGGAGGCCGAGACAATGAGCAGTTCTTC. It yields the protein CASSGLAGGRDNEQFF.

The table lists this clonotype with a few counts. The chain's CDR3 is CASSYSGSPLHF. The CDR3 DNA sequence: TGTGCCAGCAGTTACTCTGGTTCACCCCTCCACTTT. The V and J genes are TRBV6-6 and TRBJ1-6, with unresolved D. CDR1 is MNHNY, CDR2 SVGAGI, per germline (reference sequence). The CDR3 covers 12 residues. The germline V and J ends were trimmed by 0 bases and 9 bases, with 3 bases remaining between them.

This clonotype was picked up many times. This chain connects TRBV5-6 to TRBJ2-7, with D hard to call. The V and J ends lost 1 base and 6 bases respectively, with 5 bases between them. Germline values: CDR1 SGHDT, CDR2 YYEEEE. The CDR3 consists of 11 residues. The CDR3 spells CASSLTIEQYF. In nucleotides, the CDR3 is TGTGCCAGCAGCTTGACCATCGAGCAGTACTTC.

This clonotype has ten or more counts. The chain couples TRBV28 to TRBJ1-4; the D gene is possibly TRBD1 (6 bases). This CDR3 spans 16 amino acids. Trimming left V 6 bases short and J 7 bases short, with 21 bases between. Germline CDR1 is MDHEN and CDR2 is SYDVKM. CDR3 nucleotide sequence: TGTGCCAGCAGCCGCAGGGGCGGGGGGCTAGGTGAAAAACTGTTTTTT. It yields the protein CASSRRGGGLGEKLFF.

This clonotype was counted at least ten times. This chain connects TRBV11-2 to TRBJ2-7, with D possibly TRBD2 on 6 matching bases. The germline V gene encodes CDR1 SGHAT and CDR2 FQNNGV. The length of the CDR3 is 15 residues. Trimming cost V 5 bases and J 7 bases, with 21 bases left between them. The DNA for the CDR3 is TGTGCCAGCAGCAAAGGCGGACTATATAACAATGAGCAGTACTTC. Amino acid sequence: CASSKGGLYNNEQYF.

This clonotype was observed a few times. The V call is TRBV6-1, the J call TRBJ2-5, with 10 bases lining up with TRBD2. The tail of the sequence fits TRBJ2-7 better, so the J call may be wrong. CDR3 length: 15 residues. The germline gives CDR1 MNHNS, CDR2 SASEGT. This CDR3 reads CASSVGTSVRYEQYF. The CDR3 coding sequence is TGTGCCAGCAGTGTCGGGACTAGCGTACGCTACGAGCAGTACTTC.

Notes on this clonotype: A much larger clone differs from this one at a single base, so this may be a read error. CDR3 DNA sequence: TGCGCCAGCAGCTTGGCCGGGCGGAAAGCGGACGAGCAGTTCTTC. Translation gives CASSLAGRKADEQFF. This sequence joins TRBV5-1 and TRBJ2-6; a weak D match, TRBD2 (5 bases). The DNA end is more similar to TRBJ2-1, so the J call may be wrong. The germline gives CDR1 SGHRS, CDR2 YFSETQ. This CDR3 has 15 residues.

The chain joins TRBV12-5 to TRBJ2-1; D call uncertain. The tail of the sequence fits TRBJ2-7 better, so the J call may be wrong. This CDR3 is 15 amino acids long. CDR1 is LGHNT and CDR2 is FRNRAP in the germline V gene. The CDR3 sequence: CASGLVMVSAYEQYF. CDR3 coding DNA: TGTGCTAGTGGTTTGGTAATGGTATCGGCCTACGAGCAGTACTTC.

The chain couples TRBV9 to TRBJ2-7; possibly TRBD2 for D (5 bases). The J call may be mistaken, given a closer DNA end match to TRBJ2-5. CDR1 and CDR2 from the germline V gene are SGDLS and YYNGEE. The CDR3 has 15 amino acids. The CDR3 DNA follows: TGTGCCAGCAGCGTAGTGGCGGGCTCCGGGGAGACCCAGTACTTC. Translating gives CASSVVAGSGETQYF.

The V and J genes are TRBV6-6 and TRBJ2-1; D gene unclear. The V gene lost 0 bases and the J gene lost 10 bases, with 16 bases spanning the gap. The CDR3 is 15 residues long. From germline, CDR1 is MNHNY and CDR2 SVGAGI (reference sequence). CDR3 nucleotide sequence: TGTGCCAGCAGTTACTCGATGAGTGGTGTGGAAGAGCAGTTCTTC. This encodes CASSYSMSGVEEQFF.

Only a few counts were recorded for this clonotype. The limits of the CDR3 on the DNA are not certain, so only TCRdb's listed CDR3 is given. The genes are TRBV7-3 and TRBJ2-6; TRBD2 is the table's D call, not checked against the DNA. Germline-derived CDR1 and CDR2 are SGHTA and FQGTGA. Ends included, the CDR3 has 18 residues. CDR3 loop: CASSLTRPSGFGRAVLRF.